Listed here are 20 T cell receptor beta chains from one sample, sequenced in a study of cytomegalovirus exposure and HLA in healthy donors. Some clones are missing from TCRdb's copy, which holds only in-frame ones; the method was immunoSEQ multiplex PCR. The sample has some 250,000 clones, around 87% seen once. Sequencing was done on a sample of PBMCs. The receptors stem from a woman aged 25 to 45 in good health and CMV-seropositive.

The chain links TRBV5-3 to TRBJ2-7; TRBD2 is a possible D gene (6 bases). TRBV5-3 is an open reading frame whose function is uncertain. Trimming removed 8 bases from V and 0 bases from J, with 15 bases in between. The CDR3 has 14 amino acids. Here the CDR3 reads CASLPGRHSYEQYF. The CDR3 coding sequence is TGTGCCAGCCTTCCAGGGAGGCACTCCTACGAGCAGTACTTC.

The chain couples TRBV30 to TRBJ2-3; 7 bases align to TRBD1. The CDR3 runs to 12 residues. Germline-derived CDR1 and CDR2 are GTSNPN and SVGIG (reference sequence). Germline trimming cut 1 base from V and 6 bases from J; bases unmatched to any gene: 1. The CDR3 nucleotides are TGTGCCTGGAGTGAACAGGGGGATACGCAGTATTTT. It encodes CAWSEQGDTQYF.

This rearrangement joins TRBV19 to TRBJ1-2, with TRBD1 identical over 7 bases. Trimming removed 8 bases from V and 2 bases from J; junction bases left unmatched: 11. Per germline, CDR1 LNHDA and CDR2 SQIVND (reference sequence). The CDR3 loop spans 15 amino acids. CDR3: CASSRLQDRNYGYTF. Here the CDR3 DNA reads TGTGCCAGTTCCCGTTTGCAGGACAGGAACTATGGCTACACCTTC.

The V call is TRBV18, the J call TRBJ2-3; 10 bases agree with TRBD1. Germline CDR1 reads KGHSH; CDR2 reads LQKENI. The V and J ends lost 8 bases and 2 bases, in that order; junction bases with no gene match: 7. The CDR3 totals 15 residues. CDR3: CASGTGVKSTDTQYF. For the CDR3, the DNA is TGTGCCAGCGGGACAGGGGTTAAATCCACAGATACGCAGTATTTT.

The V and J genes are TRBV2 and TRBJ1-2, with D unclear. CDR3 length equals 13 residues. Germline V gene lookup returns CDR1 SNHLY and CDR2 FYNNEI. V lost 5 bases and J lost 4, with 11 bases in between. CDR3 region: CASSHDISYGYTF. CDR3 bases: TGTGCCAGCAGTCACGACATCAGCTATGGCTACACCTTC.

As concerns this clone: Relative to the germline gene, one junction end is altered; a read error may explain this. The chain is built from TRBV18 and TRBJ2-1, with 11 bases fitting TRBD1. Germline assignment: CDR1 KGHSH and CDR2 LQKENI. The CDR3 runs to 16 residues. CDR3 sequence: CASSPPWTGGNNEQFF. The CDR3 nucleotides are TGTGCCAGCTCCCCACCCTGGACAGGGGGCAACAATGAGCAGTTCTTC.

J is TRBJ2-7 and V is TRBV5-1; TRBD1 aligns across 11 bases. The CDR3 runs to 15 residues. V gave up 4 bases and J gave up 0 bases; unmatched junction bases: 3. The V gene's germline CDR1 is SGHRS and CDR2 YFSETQ. As DNA, the CDR3 is TGCGCCAGCAGCGCCGGGACAGGGGGCTCCTACGAGCAGTACTTC. Protein sequence: CASSAGTGGSYEQYF.

The chain combines TRBV6-1 with TRBJ2-1; tentative D call: TRBD2 (5 bases). CDR1 is MNHNS, CDR2 SASEGT, per germline. CDR3 length equals 12 residues. Trimming took 8 bases from V and 10 from J, leaving 15 bases between them. In nucleotides, the CDR3 is TGTGCCAGCGGGTTAGGGTGGAGGGAGCAGTTCTTC. Amino acids: CASGLGWREQFF.

The genes are TRBV27 and TRBJ1-5, with TRBD1 as a possible D gene (5 bases). V lost 3 bases, J lost 5 bases, and 14 bases lay in between. The CDR3 has 15 amino acids. CDR1 MNHEY and CDR2 SMNVEV come from the germline V gene (reference sequence). The CDR3 loop is CASSLSSRVDQPQHF. CDR3 DNA sequence: TGTGCCAGCAGTTTGAGTTCCAGGGTTGATCAGCCCCAGCATTTT.

The chain employs TRBV5-1 and TRBJ1-1; 7 nucleotides agree with TRBD1. The CDR3 extends over 15 amino acids. Looked up from germline, CDR1 is SGHRS and CDR2 is YFSETQ. Trimming took 6 bases from V and 2 from J; bases not matched to a gene: 10. CDR3 sequence (DNA): TGCGCCAGCACCGCAGGGACAGCAGATAACACTGAAGCTTTCTTT. Translation: CASTAGTADNTEAFF.

This chain links TRBV7-9 with TRBJ1-1; TRBD1 might be the D (5 bases). Germline CDR1 SEHNR, CDR2 FQNEAQ (reference sequence). The CDR3 contains 14 residues. V lost 2 bases and J lost 4, with 11 bases in between. This CDR3 is CASSLLQGGTEAFF. CDR3 bases: TGTGCCAGCAGCTTACTCCAGGGTGGCACTGAAGCTTTCTTT.

With respect to this clone: Other DNA sequences in the sample encode the same CDR3. The rearrangement links TRBV4-1 to TRBJ2-7, with D maybe TRBD2 (7 bases). Per germline, CDR1 MGHRA and CDR2 YSYEKL. The CDR3 sequence is 15 residues long. Trimming removed 0 bases at V and 2 bases at J, with 11 bases between. The CDR3 spells CASSQDAGAPYEQYF. The CDR3 coding sequence is TGCGCCAGCAGCCAAGATGCGGGGGCGCCCTACGAGCAGTACTTC.

The gene calls are TRBV11-3 and TRBJ2-5, with D perhaps TRBD2 (6 bases). The CDR3 loop spans 14 amino acids. Per the germline V gene, CDR1 is SGHNT and CDR2 is YENEEA. The ends were cut back, 5 bases at V and 4 bases at J, with 14 bases in the middle. The CDR3 region is CASSISGRGETQYF. DNA of the CDR3: TGTGCCAGCAGCATTAGCGGCCGAGGAGAGACCCAGTACTTC.

This clone has only one observation. The chain uses TRBV6-6 and TRBJ2-1, with 8 bases that match TRBD2. The germline V gene has CDR1 MNHNY and CDR2 SVGAGI (reference sequence). Trimming at V came to 11 bases and at J to 9 bases, leaving 12 bases not matched to a gene. The CDR3 loop spans 13 amino acids. CDR3 sequence: CAGASGGYTEQFF. The CDR3 bases are TGTGCCGGCGCGTCGGGAGGGTATACTGAGCAGTTCTTC.

CDR3 DNA: TGTGCCAGCAGCCTCGGACAGGGTGGCTACGAGCAGTACTTC. The encoded protein is CASSLGQGGYEQYF. The V and J genes are TRBV9 and TRBJ2-7; TRBD1 aligns across 8 bases. With 4 bases clipped from V and 3 bases from J, the junction kept 6 bases outside the gene matches. Germline CDR1 and CDR2: SGDLS and YYNGEE. CDR3 length equals 14 residues. Full variable domain (outside the CDR3, taken from reference TRBV9 and TRBJ2-7): DSGVTQTPKHLITATGQRVTLRCSPRSGDLSVYWYQQSLDQGLQFLIQYYNGEERAKGNILERFSAQQFPDLHSELNLSSLELGDSALYFCASSLGQGGYEQYFGPGTRLTVT.

This clone has just one count. This sequence joins TRBV19 and TRBJ2-7, with TRBD1 identical over 8 bases. The length of the CDR3 is 13 residues. V was clipped by 4 bases and J by 6 bases; unmatched bases: 5. Germline CDR1 reads LNHDA; CDR2 reads SQIVND (reference sequence). The CDR3 protein is CASSNRGAGEQYF. DNA for the CDR3: TGTGCCAGTAGTAACAGGGGGGCAGGCGAGCAGTACTTC.

The chain has TRBV27 and TRBJ2-3, with 16 bases matching TRBD2. Germline V gene lookup returns CDR1 MNHEY and CDR2 SMNVEV (reference sequence). This CDR3 is built from 17 residues. V lost 4 bases to trimming and J lost 4 bases; unmatched junction nucleotides: 5. The CDR3 loop reads CASSSGLAGGPADTQYF. Here the CDR3 DNA reads TGTGCCAGCAGTTCGGGACTAGCGGGAGGGCCGGCAGATACGCAGTATTTT.

The V gene is TRBV29-1, the J gene TRBJ1-5; TRBD1 aligns across 7 bases. V gave up 3 bases and J gave up 5 bases; unmatched junction bases: 4. Germline CDR1 SQVTM, CDR2 ANQGSEA. The CDR3 contains 13 residues. The CDR3 reads CSVETGFDQPQHF. CDR3 nucleotides: TGCAGCGTTGAGACAGGGTTCGATCAGCCCCAGCATTTT. Variable domain in full (rest from reference TRBV29-1 and TRBJ1-5): SAVISQKPSRDICQRGTSLTIQCQVDSQVTMMFWYRQQPGQSLTLIATANQGSEATYESGFVIDKFPISRPNLTFSTLTVSNMSPEDSSIYLCSVETGFDQPQHFGDGTRLSIL.

The chain uses TRBV10-3 and TRBJ2-1, with 8 bases fitting TRBD2. The trim removed 2 bases at V and 7 bases at J, leaving 10 bases unmatched. The CDR3 is 16 residues long. CDR1 and CDR2 (germline): ENHRY, SYGVKD. Here the CDR3 DNA reads TGTGCCATCAGTGAGATACTAGCGGTAGGTCAGAATGAGCAGTTCTTC. Its protein product is CAISEILAVGQNEQFF.

This chain joins TRBV7-6 and TRBJ1-4; perhaps TRBD1 as D (6 bases). Trimming stripped 1 base from V and 10 bases from J, with 16 bases between. The CDR3 has 15 residues. Per germline, CDR1 SGHVS and CDR2 FNYEAQ. CDR3 coding DNA: TGTGCCAGCAGCTTAGAAGGAGGTGGCAGGGGAAAACTGTTTTTT. Translated, it gives CASSLEGGGRGKLFF. Full variable domain (missing parts from reference TRBV7-6 and TRBJ1-4): GAGVSQSPRYKVTKRGQDVALRCDPISGHVSLYWYRQALGQGPEFLTYFNYEAQQDKSGLPNDRFSAERPEGSISTLTIQRTEQRDSAMYRCASSLEGGGRGKLFFGSGTQLSVL.